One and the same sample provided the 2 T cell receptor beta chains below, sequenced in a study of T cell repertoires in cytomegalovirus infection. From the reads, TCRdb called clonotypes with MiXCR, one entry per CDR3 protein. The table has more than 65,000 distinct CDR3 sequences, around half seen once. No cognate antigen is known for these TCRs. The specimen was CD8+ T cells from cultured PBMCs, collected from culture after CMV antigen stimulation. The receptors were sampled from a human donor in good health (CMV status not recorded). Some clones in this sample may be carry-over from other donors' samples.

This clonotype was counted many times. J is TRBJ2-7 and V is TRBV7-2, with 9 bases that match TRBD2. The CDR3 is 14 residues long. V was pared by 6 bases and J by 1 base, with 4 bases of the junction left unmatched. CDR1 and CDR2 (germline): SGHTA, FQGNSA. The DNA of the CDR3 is TGTGCCAGCAGGAAGCTAGCGGGGTCCTACGAGCAGTACTTC. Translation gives CASRKLAGSYEQYF.

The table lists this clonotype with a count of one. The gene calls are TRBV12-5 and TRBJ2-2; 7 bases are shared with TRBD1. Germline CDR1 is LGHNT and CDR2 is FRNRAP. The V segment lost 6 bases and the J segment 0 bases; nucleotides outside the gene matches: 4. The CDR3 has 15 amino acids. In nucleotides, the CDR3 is TGTGCTAGTGGCTCCGACAGGGCGAACACCGGGGAGCTGTTTTTT. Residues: CASGSDRANTGELFF.